These T cell receptor beta chains were read from a single sample in a study of beta chain features in type 1 diabetes. Data came from immunoSEQ multiplex PCR; TCRdb stores just in-frame clones and leaves some out. The sample records 900,000 or so clones, 15% to 20% being singletons. The sequencing sample was made of naive CD4+ T cells from blood. These receptor sequences come from a woman aged 18-30 years in good health. CDR3s include the opening cysteine and the closing phenylalanine or tryptophan. The order of the fields is clone size, D gene, J gene, V gene, CDR3 DNA, CDR3 protein. A D gene is named only where the DNA matches it firmly. Size tells how often a clone was seen (once, few, many) or the class of an expanded clone, and some rows leave it out.

>NA|TRBD2|TRBJ2-3|TRBV4-3
TGCGCCAGCAGCCAAGATCTAGGAAAGGGACTAGCGGGAGGAGATACGCAGTATTTT
CASSQDLGKGLAGGDTQYF
>NA|NA|TRBJ2-2|TRBV5-1
TGCGCCAGCAGCTTGGATGGCAGGGTCACCGGGGAGCTGTTTTTT
CASSLDGRVTGELFF
>NA|TRBD2|TRBJ2-3|TRBV29-1
TGCAGCGTTGAAACGGCGGGAGGGTCCACAGATACGCAGTATTTT
CSVETAGGSTDTQYF
>few|TRBD1|TRBJ2-5|TRBV6-5
TGTGCCAGCATCGACTCCGGGACAGGGGTAGAGACCCAGTACTTC
CASIDSGTGVETQYF
>NA|NA|TRBJ1-2|TRBV7-2
TGTGCCAGCACCCCCGCAGGGTTTGGCTACACCTTC
CASTPAGFGYTF
>NA|NA|TRBJ2-3|TRBV2
TGTGCCAGCAGACTTTCTGCCAGGCAGTATTTT
CASRLSARQYF
>NA|NA|TRBJ2-5|TRBV6-6
TGTGCCAGCAGCCCTAACGGGAACCAAGAGACCCAGTACTTC
CASSPNGNQETQYF
>once|NA|TRBJ2-7|TRBV27
TGTGCCAGCAGTCTAAACTGGCGGGGCAGCTCCTACGAGCAGTACTTC
CASSLNWRGSSYEQYF
>NA|NA|TRBJ1-5|TRBV15
TGTGCCACCAGCAGAGATGGGGGACTTGATCAGCCCCAGCATTTT
CATSRDGGLDQPQHF
>NA|NA|TRBJ2-5|TRBV18
TGTGCCAGCTCACCGGAGGGCCGGGAGACCCAGTACTTC
CASSPEGRETQYF
>few|NA|TRBJ1-5|TRBV5-1
TGCGCCAGCAGCCAATCAGGGTTGGGTCAGCCCCAGCATTTT
CASSQSGLGQPQHF
>few|NA|TRBJ2-3|TRBV7-3
TGTGCCAGCAGCTCTACAGGGTTTGGTACGCAGTATTTT
CASSSTGFGTQYF
>NA|TRBD1|TRBJ1-5|TRBV5-6
TGTGCCAGCAGCTTGTGGAGGGGCAGGGGGCTCAATCAGCCCCAGCATTTT
CASSLWRGRGLNQPQHF
>NA|NA|TRBJ1-4|TRBV7-9
TGTGCCAGCAGCTTAGTCCAGGCGGGTGAAAAACTGTTTTTT
CASSLVQAGEKLFF
>NA|NA|TRBJ2-4|TRBV7-2
TGTGCCAGCAGCCCTGATAACACAGAAAACATTCAGTACTTC
CASSPDNTENIQYF
>NA|TRBD2|TRBJ2-1|TRBV6-6
TGTGCCAGCAAGGCTAGCGGGAGTTCTTACAATGAGCAGTTCTTC
CASKASGSSYNEQFF
>NA|TRBD2|TRBJ2-7|TRBV7-2
TGTGCCAGCAGCATGGGACTAGCCCCTCAGTACTACGAGCAGTACTTC
CASSMGLAPQYYEQYF
>NA|NA|TRBJ2-1|TRBV27
TGTGCCAGCAGTTCACCGTTCGGAGCAGGTCAGAATGAGCAGTTCTTC
CASSSPFGAGQNEQFF
>NA|NA|TRBJ1-2|TRBV19
TGTGCCAGTAGTCCAACGAGGACTAACTATGGCTACACCTTC
CASSPTRTNYGYTF
>NA|TRBD2|TRBJ2-3|TRBV2
TGTGCCAGCAGTGAAATGAAACTAGCGACAGATACGCAGTATTTT
CASSEMKLATDTQYF
>NA|TRBD1|TRBJ2-1|TRBV28
TGTGCCAGCAGCTTAGGACAGGGCTCCAATGAGCAGTTCTTC
CASSLGQGSNEQFF
>NA|NA|TRBJ1-1|TRBV10-3
TGTGCCATCAGTGTCTACAGGAACACTGAAGCTTTCTTT
CAISVYRNTEAFF
>NA|NA|TRBJ2-3|TRBV2
TGTGCCAGCAGTGTGAGGTCCACCCCAGGGACAGATACGCAGTATTTT
CASSVRSTPGTDTQYF
>few|NA|TRBJ2-1|TRBV19
TGTGCCAGTAGTATGGCCCGAAGCGCGCAGTTCTTC
CASSMARSAQFF
>NA|NA|TRBJ2-1|TRBV28
TGTGCCACCAGTGGGGGCCTCGGGGGACTCAACAATGAGCAGTTCTTC
CATSGGLGGLNNEQFF
>few|NA|TRBJ2-7|TRBV29-1
TGCAGCGTTCGAGGGGCCGCACAGGGCTACGAGCAGTACTTC
CSVRGAAQGYEQYF
>NA|TRBD1|TRBJ1-1|TRBV2
TGTGCCAGCAGCGCCAAGACAGGGGTCTACGCTGAAGCTTTCTTT
CASSAKTGVYAEAFF
>NA|TRBD2|TRBJ2-5|TRBV4-1
TGCGCCAGCAGCCAAGATAGCGGGCCCCGAGGGACCCAGTACTTC
CASSQDSGPRGTQYF
>NA|TRBD1|TRBJ1-2|TRBV28
TGTGCCAGCAGTACAGTCGGGACAGGGGGTATCGGCTACACCTTC
CASSTVGTGGIGYTF
>NA|TRBD1|TRBJ2-2|TRBV28
TGTGCCAGCTGGAGCGGACAGGGCACCGGGGAGCTGTTTTTT
CASWSGQGTGELFF
>NA|NA|TRBJ1-2|TRBV7-9
TGTGCCAGCACCATCAACGACTGGGTCGGAGGCTACACCTTC
CASTINDWVGGYTF
>NA|NA|TRBJ1-5|TRBV19
TGTGCCAGTAGTATTCTGTATAGCAATCAGCCCCAGCATTTT
CASSILYSNQPQHF
>few|NA|TRBJ2-2|TRBV4-2
TGTGCCAGCAGCCAAGATCTGTATTACACCGGGGAGCTGTTTTTT
CASSQDLYYTGELFF
>few|TRBD1|TRBJ1-1|TRBV15
TGTGCCACCAGCAGAGGCGGGACAGGGTTTGCTGAAGCTTTCTTT
CATSRGGTGFAEAFF
>few|NA|TRBJ2-1|TRBV7-2
TGTGCCAGCAGCTTAGGTAGTCGGAATGAGCAGTTCTTC
CASSLGSRNEQFF
>few|NA|TRBJ1-2|TRBV14
TGTGCCAGCAGCCAAGCCGGGTATGGCTACACCTTC
CASSQAGYGYTF
>few|TRBD2|TRBJ2-1|TRBV7-9
TGTGCCAGCAGCCCTGGACTAGCGGGAGGGAATGAGCAGTTCTTC
CASSPGLAGGNEQFF
>NA|TRBD1|TRBJ2-7|TRBV4-2
TGTGCCAGCAGCCAAGATTTGTTCGGGACAGGCACCTACGAGCAGTACTTC
CASSQDLFGTGTYEQYF
>few|TRBD2|TRBJ2-7|TRBV7-2
TGTGCCAGCAGCGCTCCGGGACTAGGACTCTACGAGCAGTACTTC
CASSAPGLGLYEQYF
>NA|NA|TRBJ1-2|TRBV2
TGTGCCAGCGTAACGGGAACGCCTGGCTACACCTTC
CASVTGTPGYTF
>NA|NA|TRBJ1-2|TRBV7-9
TGTGCCAGCAGCTTAGGAGGGAACTATGGCTACACCTTC
CASSLGGNYGYTF
>NA|NA|TRBJ2-5|TRBV7-7
TGTGCTAGCAGCTCGGACCCTGGGGAGACCCAGTACTTC
CASSSDPGETQYF
>NA|NA|TRBJ1-4|TRBV6-5
TGTGCCAGCAGTTACACGGGGCATGCAACTAATGAAAAACTGTTTTTT
CASSYTGHATNEKLFF
>NA|NA|TRBJ2-5|TRBV15
TGTGCCACCAGCAGAGAAGAGACCCAGTACTTC
CATSREETQYF
>NA|NA|TRBJ2-7|TRBV9
TGTGCCAGCAGCGTAAGTGCGGAAAACTACGAGCAGTACTTC
CASSVSAENYEQYF
>NA|NA|TRBJ2-1|TRBV11-2
TGTGCCAGCAGCTTAGTCCTTGGGAATGAGCAGTTCTTC
CASSLVLGNEQFF
>NA|TRBD2|TRBJ2-6|TRBV7-8
TGTGCCAGCAGCTTAGAGCGGGGACCTAGCTCTGGGGCCAACGTCCTGACTTTC
CASSLERGPSSGANVLTF
>NA|TRBD2|TRBJ2-5|TRBV19
TGTGCCAGTAGTATGGGGTCCGGAGCGGGAGCCGAGACCCAGTACTTC
CASSMGSGAGAETQYF
>NA|TRBD2|TRBJ2-5|TRBV5-4
TGTGCCAGCAGCTTCGGGAGCGGGAGTCTCCAAGAGACCCAGTACTTC
CASSFGSGSLQETQYF
>NA|TRBD2|TRBJ2-6|TRBV28
TGTGCGTCCGGGGGGGCCTTCTCTGGGGCCAACGTCCTGACTTTC
CASGGAFSGANVLTF